Below are 6 T cell receptor beta chains sequenced from a single sample in a study of T cell responses to AZD1222 COVID-19 vaccine. Method: immunoSEQ multiplex PCR; TCRdb's copy keeps in-frame clones and lacks some. The data contain 150,000 to 200,000 clones, 85% to 90% of them singletons. This specimen consisted of peripheral blood, obtained on day 0 of AZD1222 vaccination. Receptors originate from an adult in good health.

The chain recombines TRBV6-4 with TRBJ1-1; the D gene is possibly TRBD1 (6 bases). This CDR3 spans 14 amino acids. Germline assignment: CDR1 MRHNA and CDR2 SNTAGT. The V gene lost 5 bases and the J gene lost 1 base, with 11 bases spanning the gap. CDR3 DNA sequence: TGTGCCAGCAGTTCTACAGGGTCGAACACTGAAGCTTTCTTT. This translates into CASSSTGSNTEAFF.

This clone was detected only once. The rearrangement uses TRBV28 and TRBJ1-5; D unclear. V lost 3 bases to trimming and J lost 1 base, with 10 bases between them. This CDR3 has 15 amino acids. Germline CDR1 is MDHEN and CDR2 is SYDVKM. The CDR3 protein is CASSLSGISNQPQHF. Written as DNA, the CDR3 is TGTGCCAGCAGTTTGTCCGGGATAAGCAATCAGCCCCAGCATTTT.

This sequence joins TRBV7-9 and TRBJ2-5, with 8 bases that match TRBD2. Trimming took 6 bases from V and 3 from J; bases not matched to a gene: 3. Per germline, CDR1 SEHNR and CDR2 FQNEAQ (reference sequence). The CDR3 has 13 amino acids. CDR3 sequence: CASRELAEETQYF. CDR3 bases: TGTGCCAGCAGAGAACTAGCGGAAGAGACCCAGTACTTC.

This clone was counted a single time. The chain has TRBV6-1 and TRBJ1-5, with no clear D. V gave up 1 base and J gave up 2 bases, with 9 bases separating them. The V gene's germline CDR1 is MNHNS and CDR2 SASEGT. This CDR3 is built from 15 residues. CDR3 amino acids: CASSEGGSRNQPQHF. The CDR3 DNA reads as TGTGCCAGCAGTGAAGGAGGGTCTCGCAATCAGCCCCAGCATTTT.

The chain uses TRBV12-3 or TRBV12-4 and TRBJ1-6; D gene ambiguous. The CDR3 is 11 amino acids. V gave up 2 bases and J gave up 11 bases, with 4 bases separating them. CDR3 bases: TGTGCCAGCAGTTTAACGACACCCCTCCACTTT. Protein sequence: CASSLTTPLHF.

The chain joins TRBV21-1 to TRBJ2-7; TRBD2 reflects the table's D call only, with no check against the DNA. TRBV21-1 corresponds to a pseudogene. This CDR3 comprises 17 residues. The CDR3, as DNA: TGTGCCAGCAGCAAATCGGCCCGGGGTGGAGGGTCCTACGAGCAGTACTTC. Its protein is CASSKSARGGGSYEQYF.